These T cell receptor beta chains were read from a single sample in a study of blood T cells in healthy people across ages. One entry per CDR3 protein results from TCRdb running MiXCR on the 5' RACE reads. The sample has around 1.5 million distinct CDR3 sequences; around 39% are singletons. Sequencing used blood. Source of these receptors: a woman younger than 30 in good health. CDR3s include the opening cysteine and the closing phenylalanine or tryptophan. The D gene is left open where the match is weak. The size of a clone is reported for some rows only, either as once, few or many, or as a class for expanded clones.

>14|TRBJ2-6|many|TRBV7-6|.
CASSLGTGANVLTF
TGTGCCAGCAGCTTGGGAACGGGGGCCAACGTCCTGACTTTC
>17|TRBJ2-5|once|TRBV4-1|.
CASSQLEGGQSTWEQYF
TGCGCCAGCAGCCAATTAGAAGGGGGACAAAGTACGTGGGAGCAGTACTTT
>15|TRBJ1-2|.|TRBV20-1|.
CSARAQDGGHYGYTF
TGCAGTGCCCGAGCACAGGATGGGGGGCACTATGGCTACACCTTC
>17|TRBJ2-5|.|TRBV7-2|TRBD2
CTSSPYVGLAGVETQYF
TGTACCAGCAGCCCTTACGTGGGACTAGCGGGAGTGGAGACCCAGTACTTC
>13|TRBJ2-5|.|TRBV5-1|.
CASSPDSDNEQYF
TGCGCCAGCAGCCCCGACAGCGACAATGAGCAGTACTTC
>15|TRBJ2-4|many|TRBV4-1|.
CASRQSWGAKNIQYF
TGCGCCAGCAGGCAAAGCTGGGGGGCCAAAAACATTCAGTACTTC
>16|TRBJ1-4|.|TRBV10-3|.
CAISEERGLTNEKLFF
TGTGCCATCAGTGAGGAAAGAGGCTTGACTAATGAAAAACTGTTTTTT
>14|TRBJ2-5|.|TRBV5-1|.
CASSLAILSTEQYF
TGCGCCAGCAGCTTGGCCATACTGTCGACAGAGCAGTACTTC
>14|TRBJ2-2|few|TRBV14|.
CASSQDFPTGELFF
TGTGCCAGCAGCCAAGATTTTCCCACCGGGGAGCTGTTTTTT
>15|TRBJ2-5|.|TRBV10-3|TRBD1
CAISESTGGKETQYF
TGTGCCATCAGTGAGTCGACAGGGGGTAAAGAGACCCAGTACTTC
>15|TRBJ2-7|.|TRBV4-1|TRBD1
CASSQDYRGAYEQYF
TGCGCCAGCAGCCAAGATTACAGGGGCGCCTACGAGCAGTACTTC
>16|TRBJ1-6|.|TRBV12-3/TRBV12-4|TRBD1
CASSYRGRGYNSPLHF
TGTGCCAGCAGTTACAGGGGCCGCGGGTATAATTCACCCCTCCACTTT
>15|TRBJ2-5|few|TRBV29-1|TRBD2
CSVDVTSGSGETQYF
TGCAGCGTTGACGTGACTAGCGGGAGCGGGGAGACCCAGTACTTC
>16|TRBJ2-7|.|TRBV7-9|.
CASSLARGMGTYEQYF
TGTGCCAGCAGCTTAGCTAGGGGGATGGGGACCTACGAGCAGTACTTC
>15|TRBJ2-3|many|TRBV9|TRBD2
CASSPGRGVGDTQYF
TGTGCCAGCAGCCCGGGGAGGGGAGTTGGAGATACGCAGTATTTT
>17|TRBJ1-5|.|TRBV27|TRBD1
CASSLGDSKWGNQPQHF
TGTGCCAGCAGTTTAGGGGACAGCAAATGGGGCAATCAGCCCCAGCATTTT
>17|TRBJ2-2|.|TRBV6-5|TRBD1
CASSYLAGGSKTGELFF
TGTGCCAGCAGTTACTTGGCAGGGGGCTCAAAAACCGGGGAGCTGTTTTTT
>16|TRBJ2-3|.|TRBV4-1|TRBD2
CASSPLGSGEGDTQYF
TGCGCCAGCAGCCCCCTGGGTAGCGGGGAGGGAGATACGCAGTATTTT
>14|TRBJ2-5|.|TRBV25-1|.
CASSDPGARNEQYF
TGTGCCAGCAGTGACCCGGGGGCGCGGAATGAGCAGTACTTC
>14|TRBJ2-5|.|TRBV12-3/TRBV12-4|.
CASSPMGGVQTQYF
TGTGCCAGCAGTCCTATGGGGGGAGTGCAGACCCAGTACTTC
>17|TRBJ1-5|.|TRBV20-1|.
CSARIRGRTNSNQPQHF
TGCAGTGCTAGGATACGGGGAAGAACTAATAGCAATCAGCCCCAGCATTTT
>17|TRBJ2-1|.|TRBV5-1|.
CASSPRTDFWGDNEQFF
TGCGCCAGCAGCCCCCGGACTGACTTTTGGGGGGACAATGAGCAGTTCTTC
>15|TRBJ2-3|few|TRBV5-1|.
CASSLISGATDTQYF
TGCGCCAGCAGCTTGATTAGCGGCGCCACAGATACGCAGTATTTT
>12|TRBJ2-7|.|TRBV12-3/TRBV12-4|.
CASSWTSDVQYF
TGTGCCAGCAGTTGGACCTCGGATGTTCAGTACTTC
>15|TRBJ2-5|.|TRBV21-1|.
CASSKVGDTKETQYF
TGTGCCAGCAGCAAAGTAGGCGATACTAAAGAGACCCAGTACTTC
>15|TRBJ2-5|once|TRBV7-6|TRBD2
CASSSELAQYNEQYF
TGTGCCAGCAGTTCCGAACTAGCGCAGTACAATGAGCAGTACTTC
>13|TRBJ2-3|.|TRBV11-3|.
CASRTSEGYTQYF
TGTGCCAGCAGAACCAGCGAGGGGTATACGCAGTATTTT